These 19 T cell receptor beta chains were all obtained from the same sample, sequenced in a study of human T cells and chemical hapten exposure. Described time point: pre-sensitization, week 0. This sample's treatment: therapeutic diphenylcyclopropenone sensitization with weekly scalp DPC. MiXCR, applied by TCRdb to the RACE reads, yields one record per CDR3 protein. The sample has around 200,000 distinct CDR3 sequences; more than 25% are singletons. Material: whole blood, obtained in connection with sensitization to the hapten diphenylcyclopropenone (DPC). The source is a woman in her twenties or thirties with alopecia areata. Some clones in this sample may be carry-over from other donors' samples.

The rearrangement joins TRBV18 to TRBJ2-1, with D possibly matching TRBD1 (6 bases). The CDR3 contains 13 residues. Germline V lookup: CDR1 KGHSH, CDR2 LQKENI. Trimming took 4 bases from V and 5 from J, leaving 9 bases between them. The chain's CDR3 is CASSRQVNNEQFF. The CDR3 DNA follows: TGTGCCAGCTCACGACAGGTGAACAATGAGCAGTTCTTC.

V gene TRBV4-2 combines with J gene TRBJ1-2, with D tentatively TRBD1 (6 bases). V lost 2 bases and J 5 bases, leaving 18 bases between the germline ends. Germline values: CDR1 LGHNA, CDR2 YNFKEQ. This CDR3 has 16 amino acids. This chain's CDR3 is CASSQRFGQPFYGYTF. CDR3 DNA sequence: TGTGCCAGCAGCCAACGATTCGGACAGCCTTTTTATGGCTACACCTTC.

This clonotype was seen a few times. The CDR3 spells CAALSTDTQYF. In nucleotides, the CDR3 is TGTGCGGCCCTTAGCACAGATACGCAGTATTTT. J is TRBJ2-3 and V is TRBV28, with D uncertain. There are 11 residues in the CDR3. Germline V gene data show CDR1 as MDHEN and CDR2 as SYDVKM.

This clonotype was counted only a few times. In nucleotides, the CDR3 is TGTGCCAGCAGCTTGTACACAGGCCCCTTTGGCTACACCTTC. Protein sequence: CASSLYTGPFGYTF. The chain carries TRBV5-6 and TRBJ1-2; D might be TRBD1 (5 bases). Trimming pared 1 base from V and 7 bases from J, leaving 14 bases between. CDR1 and CDR2 (germline): SGHDT, YYEEEE. The length of the CDR3 is 14 residues.

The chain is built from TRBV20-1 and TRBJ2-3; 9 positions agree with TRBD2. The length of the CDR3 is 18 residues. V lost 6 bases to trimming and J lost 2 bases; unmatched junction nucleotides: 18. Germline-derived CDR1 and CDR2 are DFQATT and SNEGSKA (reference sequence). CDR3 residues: CSAAFLGSGGTFTDTQYF. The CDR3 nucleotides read TGCAGTGCCGCCTTTCTCGGAAGCGGGGGGACCTTCACAGATACGCAGTATTTT.

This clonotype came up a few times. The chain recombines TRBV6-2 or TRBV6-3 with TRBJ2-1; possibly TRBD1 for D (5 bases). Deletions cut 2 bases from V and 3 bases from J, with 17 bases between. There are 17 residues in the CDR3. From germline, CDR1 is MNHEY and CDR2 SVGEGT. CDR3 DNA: TGTGCCAGCAGTTACCTTCAGGGCTTGGGAAGCTACAATGAGCAGTTCTTC. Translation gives CASSYLQGLGSYNEQFF.

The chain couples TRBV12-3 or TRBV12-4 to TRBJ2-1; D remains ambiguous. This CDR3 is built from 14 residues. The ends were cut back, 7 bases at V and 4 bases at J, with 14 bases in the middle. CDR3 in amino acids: CASTKNWVYNEQFF. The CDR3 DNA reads TGTGCCAGCACCAAAAATTGGGTGTACAATGAGCAGTTCTTC.

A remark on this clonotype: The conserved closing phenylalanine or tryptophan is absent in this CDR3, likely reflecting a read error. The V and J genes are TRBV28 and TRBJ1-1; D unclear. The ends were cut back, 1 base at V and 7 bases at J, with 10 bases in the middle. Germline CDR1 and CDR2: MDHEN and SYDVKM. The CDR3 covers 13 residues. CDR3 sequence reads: CASSLYSENEAFS. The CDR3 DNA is TGTGCCAGCAGTTTATATTCAGAGAATGAAGCTTTCTCT.

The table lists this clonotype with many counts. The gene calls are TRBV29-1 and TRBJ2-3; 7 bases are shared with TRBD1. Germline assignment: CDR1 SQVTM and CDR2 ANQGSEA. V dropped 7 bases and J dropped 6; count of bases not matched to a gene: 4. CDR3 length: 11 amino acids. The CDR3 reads CSGRQGDTQYF. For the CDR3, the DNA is TGCAGCGGTAGACAGGGTGATACGCAGTATTTT.

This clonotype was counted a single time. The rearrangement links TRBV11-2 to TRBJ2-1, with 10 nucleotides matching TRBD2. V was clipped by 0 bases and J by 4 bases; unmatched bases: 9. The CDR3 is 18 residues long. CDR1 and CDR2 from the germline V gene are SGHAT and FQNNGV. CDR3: CASSLDLGGAGGYNEQFF. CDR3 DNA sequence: TGTGCCAGCAGCTTAGATCTGGGCGGAGCGGGGGGGTACAATGAGCAGTTCTTC.

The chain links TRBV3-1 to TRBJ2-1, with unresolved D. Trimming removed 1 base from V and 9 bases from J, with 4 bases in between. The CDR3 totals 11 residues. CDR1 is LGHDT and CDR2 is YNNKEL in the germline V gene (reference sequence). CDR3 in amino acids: CASSQGGEQFF. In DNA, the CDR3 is TGTGCCAGCAGCCAAGGGGGTGAGCAGTTCTTC.

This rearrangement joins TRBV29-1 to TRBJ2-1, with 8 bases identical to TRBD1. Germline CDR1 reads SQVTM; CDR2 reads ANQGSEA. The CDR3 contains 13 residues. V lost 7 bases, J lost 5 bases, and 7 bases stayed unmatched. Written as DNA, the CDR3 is TGCAGCGCCTCGGGCAGGGGGCACAATGAGCAGTTCTTC. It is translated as CSASGRGHNEQFF.

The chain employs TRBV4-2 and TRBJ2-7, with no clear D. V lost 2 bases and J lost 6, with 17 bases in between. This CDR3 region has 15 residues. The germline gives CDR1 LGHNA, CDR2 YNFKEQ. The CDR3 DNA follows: TGTGCCAGCAGCCAATCTCGGTTTACAAATCCCGAGCAGTACTTC. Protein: CASSQSRFTNPEQYF.

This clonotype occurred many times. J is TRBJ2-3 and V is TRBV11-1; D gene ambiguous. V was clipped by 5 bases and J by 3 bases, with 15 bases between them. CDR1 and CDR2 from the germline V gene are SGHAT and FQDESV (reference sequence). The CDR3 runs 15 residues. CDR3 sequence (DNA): TGTGCCAGCAGCCGAAAGGTAGCCAGGACAGATACGCAGTATTTT. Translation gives CASSRKVARTDTQYF.

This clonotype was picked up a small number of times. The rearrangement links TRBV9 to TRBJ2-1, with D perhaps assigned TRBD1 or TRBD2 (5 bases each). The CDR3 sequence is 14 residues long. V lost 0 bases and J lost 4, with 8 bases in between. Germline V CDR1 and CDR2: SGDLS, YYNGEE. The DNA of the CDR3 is TGTGCCAGCAGCGTAGGAGAGGGGTACAATGAGCAGTTCTTC. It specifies CASSVGEGYNEQFF.

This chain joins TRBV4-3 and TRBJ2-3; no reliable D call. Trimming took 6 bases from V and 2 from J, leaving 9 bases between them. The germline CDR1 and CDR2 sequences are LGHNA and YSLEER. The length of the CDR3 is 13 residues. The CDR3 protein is CASSRETTDTQYF. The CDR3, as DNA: TGCGCCAGCAGTCGAGAAACCACAGATACGCAGTATTTT.

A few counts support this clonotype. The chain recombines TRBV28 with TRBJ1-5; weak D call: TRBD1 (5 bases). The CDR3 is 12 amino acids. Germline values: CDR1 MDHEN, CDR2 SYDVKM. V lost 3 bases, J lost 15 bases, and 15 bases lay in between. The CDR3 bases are TGTGCCAGCAGTTTTCGTGACGGGGGAACGCATTTT. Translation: CASSFRDGGTHF.

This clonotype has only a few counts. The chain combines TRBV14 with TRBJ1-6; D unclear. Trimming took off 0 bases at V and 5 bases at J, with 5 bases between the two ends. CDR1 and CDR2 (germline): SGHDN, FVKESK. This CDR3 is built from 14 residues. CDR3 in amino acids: CASSQDSNNSPLHF. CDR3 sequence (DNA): TGTGCCAGCAGCCAAGATTCTAATAATTCACCCCTCCACTTT.

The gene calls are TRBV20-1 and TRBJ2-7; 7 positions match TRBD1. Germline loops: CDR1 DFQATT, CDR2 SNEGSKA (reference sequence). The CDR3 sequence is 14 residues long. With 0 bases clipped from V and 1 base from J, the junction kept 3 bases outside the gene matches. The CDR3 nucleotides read TGCAGTGCTAGAGAGAGGGACAGTTCCTACGAGCAGTACTTC. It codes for CSARERDSSYEQYF.